This T cell receptor beta chain is from a study of vaccination effects on CD4 cells after COVID-19. Study summary: Relative to the second dose, post-vaccine samples were obtained a median of 72 days later.

Here immunoSEQ multiplex PCR was the method, and the copy in TCRdb shows in-frame clones only, minus some. The repertoire holds tens of thousands of clones, with approximately 82% as singletons. This clone was seen only a few times. What it binds is unknown. Antigen-specific CD4+ T cells expanded by the ViraFEST assay with viral peptide pools were then sequenced. Researchers isolated CD4+ T cells once roughly nine days of culture had elapsed. Participants each got two BNT162b2 or mRNA-1273 vaccine doses. About 2 million PBMC were seeded per well and grown in the presence of around 10 IU/ml IL-2 and 9.5 to 10 ug/ml peptides. CDR3 size: 16 residues. V gave up 2 bases and J gave up 6 bases; unmatched junction bases: 3. Germline V lookup: CDR1 MNHEY, CDR2 SVGAGI.

This chain links TRBV6-5 with TRBJ1-6; 11 nucleotides line up with TRBD1. The TCR sequence derives from a human donor who received a COVID-19 vaccine. Sequenced here: CD4+ T cells from PBMCs cultured with HCoV-229E spike peptides, sampled after COVID-19 vaccination. DNA of the CDR3: TGTGCCAGCAGTTACCTGGGACAGGGGGGTAATTCACCCCTCCACTTT. Protein: CASSYLGQGGNSPLHF.